This TCR beta chain was sequenced in a study of cytomegalovirus exposure and HLA in healthy donors. Findings and caveats of the study: A later analysis found that most CMV-associated TCR beta chains appeared HLA-restricted.

PCR involved 60 Vbeta and 13 Jbeta primers. Some clones are missing from TCRdb's copy, which holds only in-frame ones; the method was immunoSEQ multiplex PCR. The sample has 65,000 to 95,000 clones, roughly 78% seen once; the top ten hold 2% to 3%. The junction had 5 bases not matched to a gene; V was cut back by 4 bases and J by 4 bases. The CDR3 runs to 17 residues. Germline CDR1 and CDR2: LNHDA and SQIVND (reference sequence). To note about this clone: The antigen remains unidentified.

The V gene is TRBV19, the J gene TRBJ2-6; 12 bases agree with TRBD1. The TCR was taken from a male donor in good health and CMV-seropositive. The sample consisted of PBMCs. The CDR3 loop reads CASSTRDRGPGANVLTF. For the CDR3, the DNA is TGTGCCAGTAGTACTAGGGACAGGGGGCCAGGGGCCAACGTCCTGACTTTC.